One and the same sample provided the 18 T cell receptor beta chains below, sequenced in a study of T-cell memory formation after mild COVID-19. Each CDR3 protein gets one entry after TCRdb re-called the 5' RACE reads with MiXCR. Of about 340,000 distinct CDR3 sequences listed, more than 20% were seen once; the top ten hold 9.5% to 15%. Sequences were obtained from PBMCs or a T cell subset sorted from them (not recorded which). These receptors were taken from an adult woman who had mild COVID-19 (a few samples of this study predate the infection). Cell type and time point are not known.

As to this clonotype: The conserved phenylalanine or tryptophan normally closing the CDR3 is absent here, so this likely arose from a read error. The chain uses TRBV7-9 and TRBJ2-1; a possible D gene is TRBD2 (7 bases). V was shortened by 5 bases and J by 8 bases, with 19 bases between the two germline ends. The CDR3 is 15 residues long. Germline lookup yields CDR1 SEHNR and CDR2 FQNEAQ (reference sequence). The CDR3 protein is CASSQEGGLSDEQFL. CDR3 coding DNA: TGTGCCAGCAGCCAAGAGGGGGGGCTCAGCGATGAGCAGTTCTTA.

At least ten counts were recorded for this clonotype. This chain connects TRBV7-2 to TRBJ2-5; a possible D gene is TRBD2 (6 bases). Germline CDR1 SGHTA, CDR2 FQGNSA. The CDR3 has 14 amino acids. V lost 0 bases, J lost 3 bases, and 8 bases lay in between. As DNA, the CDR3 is TGTGCCAGCAGCTTAGCGGGACTTAAAGAGACCCAGTACTTC. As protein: CASSLAGLKETQYF. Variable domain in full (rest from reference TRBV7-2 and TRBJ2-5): GAGVSQSPSNKVTEKGKDVELRCDPISGHTALYWYRQSLGQGLEFLIYFQGNSAPDKSGLPSDRFSAERTGGSVSTLTIQRTQQEDSAVYLCASSLAGLKETQYFGPGTRLLVL.

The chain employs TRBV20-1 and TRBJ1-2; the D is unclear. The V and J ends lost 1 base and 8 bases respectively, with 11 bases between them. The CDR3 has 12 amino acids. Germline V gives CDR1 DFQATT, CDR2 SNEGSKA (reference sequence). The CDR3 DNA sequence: TGCAGTGCTAGAGCCCCAGGTCACGGCTACACCTTC. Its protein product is CSARAPGHGYTF.

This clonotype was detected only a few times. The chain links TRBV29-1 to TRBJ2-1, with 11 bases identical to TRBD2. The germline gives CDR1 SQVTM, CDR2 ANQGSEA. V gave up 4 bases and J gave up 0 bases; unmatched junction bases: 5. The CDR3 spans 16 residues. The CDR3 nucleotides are TGCAGCGTTGTATTAGCGGGAGGGATCTCCTACAATGAGCAGTTCTTC. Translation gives CSVVLAGGISYNEQFF.

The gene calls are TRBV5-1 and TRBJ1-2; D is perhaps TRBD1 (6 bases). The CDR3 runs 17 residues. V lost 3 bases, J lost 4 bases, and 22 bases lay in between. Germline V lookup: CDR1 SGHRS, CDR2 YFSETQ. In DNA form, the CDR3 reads TGCGCCAGCAGCTGGGGACCCACAGCGGGGGCGGCCTATGGCTACACCTTC. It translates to CASSWGPTAGAAYGYTF.

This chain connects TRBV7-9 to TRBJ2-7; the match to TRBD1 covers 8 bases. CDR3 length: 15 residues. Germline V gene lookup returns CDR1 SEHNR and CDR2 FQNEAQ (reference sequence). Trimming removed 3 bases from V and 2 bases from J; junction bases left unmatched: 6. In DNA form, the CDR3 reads TGTGCCAGCAGCTTGGGGACAGGACTCCCCTACGAGCAGTACTTC. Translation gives CASSLGTGLPYEQYF.

CDR3 in DNA: TGTGCCAGCAGCCAAGAGCAGGGGGCAAATCGGGGTGAGCAGTTCTTC. Encoded protein: CASSQEQGANRGEQFF. The genes are TRBV3-1 and TRBJ2-1; the match to TRBD1 covers 8 bases. V lost 0 bases to trimming and J lost 9 bases; unmatched junction nucleotides: 10. Per germline, CDR1 LGHDT and CDR2 YNNKEL (reference sequence). This CDR3 spans 16 amino acids.

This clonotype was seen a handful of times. This CDR3 is CASSYGTGGSYEQYF. In DNA form, the CDR3 reads TGTGCCAGCAGCTATGGGACAGGGGGATCCTACGAGCAGTACTTC. The V and J genes are TRBV28 and TRBJ2-7; 11 bases are a match to TRBD1. The V gene's germline CDR1 is MDHEN and CDR2 SYDVKM. The CDR3 has 15 amino acids. After removal of 6 bases from V and 1 base from J, the junction contained 5 bases not matched to a gene. Using reference TRBV28 and TRBJ2-7 for the parts outside the CDR3, the full variable domain is DVKVTQSSRYLVKRTGEKVFLECVQDMDHENMFWYRQDPGLGLRLIYFSYDVKMKEKGDIPEGYSVSREKKERFSLILESASTNQTSMYLCASSYGTGGSYEQYFGPGTRLTVT.

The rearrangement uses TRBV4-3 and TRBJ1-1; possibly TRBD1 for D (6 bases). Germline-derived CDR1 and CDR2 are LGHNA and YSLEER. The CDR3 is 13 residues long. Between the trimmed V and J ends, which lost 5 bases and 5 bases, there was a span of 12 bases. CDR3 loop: CASSEAGVTEAFF. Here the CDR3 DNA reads TGCGCCAGCAGCGAGGCAGGGGTTACTGAAGCTTTCTTT.

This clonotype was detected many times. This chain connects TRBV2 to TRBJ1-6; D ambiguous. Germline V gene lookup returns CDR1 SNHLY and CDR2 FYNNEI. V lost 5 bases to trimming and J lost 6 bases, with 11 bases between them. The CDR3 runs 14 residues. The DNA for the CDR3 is TGTGCCAGCAGTTATGGCCAGGCTAATTCACCCCTCCACTTT. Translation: CASSYGQANSPLHF.

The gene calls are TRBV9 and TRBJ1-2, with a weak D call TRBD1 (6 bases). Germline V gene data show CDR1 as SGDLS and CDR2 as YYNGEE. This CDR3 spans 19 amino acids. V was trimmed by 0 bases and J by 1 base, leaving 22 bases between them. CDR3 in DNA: TGTGCCAGCAGCGTAGCTTCGGGGTCGACAGGAACCCTTAACTATGGCTACACCTTC. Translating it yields CASSVASGSTGTLNYGYTF.

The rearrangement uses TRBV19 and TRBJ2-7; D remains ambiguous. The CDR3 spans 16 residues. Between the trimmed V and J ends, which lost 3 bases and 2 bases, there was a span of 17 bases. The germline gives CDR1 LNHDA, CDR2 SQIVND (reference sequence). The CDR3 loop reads CASSIARHTRTYEQYF. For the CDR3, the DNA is TGTGCCAGTAGTATTGCCCGACATACACGGACCTACGAGCAGTACTTC.

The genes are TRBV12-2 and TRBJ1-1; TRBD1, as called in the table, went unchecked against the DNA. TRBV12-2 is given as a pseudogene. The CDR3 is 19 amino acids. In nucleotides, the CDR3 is TGTGCAAGTCGCTTTCGCTCCCTTGAACAGGGCCGGAGTGGGGCTGAAGCTTTCTTT. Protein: CASRFRSLEQGRSGAEAFF.

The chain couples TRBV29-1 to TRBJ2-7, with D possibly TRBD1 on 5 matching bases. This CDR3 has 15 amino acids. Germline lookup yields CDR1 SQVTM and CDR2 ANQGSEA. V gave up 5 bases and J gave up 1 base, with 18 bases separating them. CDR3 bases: TGCAGCGTTCCCTGTATGCAGGGTGTTTCCTACGAGCAGTACTTC. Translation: CSVPCMQGVSYEQYF.

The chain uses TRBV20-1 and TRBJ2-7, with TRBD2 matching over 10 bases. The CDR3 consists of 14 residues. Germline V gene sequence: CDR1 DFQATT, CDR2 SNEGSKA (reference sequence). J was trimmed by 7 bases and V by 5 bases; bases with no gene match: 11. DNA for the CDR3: TGCAGTGCTTTAGCGGGGGGCTCTCGAGGGGAGCAGTACTTC. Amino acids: CSALAGGSRGEQYF.

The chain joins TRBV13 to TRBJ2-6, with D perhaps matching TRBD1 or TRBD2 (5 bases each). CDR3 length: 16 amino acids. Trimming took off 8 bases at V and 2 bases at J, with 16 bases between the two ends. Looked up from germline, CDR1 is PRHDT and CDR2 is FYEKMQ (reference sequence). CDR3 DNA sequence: TGTGCCAGCCGATACACCGGGGACGCTGGGGCCAACGTCCTGACTTTC. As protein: CASRYTGDAGANVLTF.

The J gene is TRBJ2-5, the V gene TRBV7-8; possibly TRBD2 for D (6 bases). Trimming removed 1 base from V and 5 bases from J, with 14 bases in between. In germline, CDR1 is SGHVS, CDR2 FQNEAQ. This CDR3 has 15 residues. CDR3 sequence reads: CASSLEAAGWETQYF. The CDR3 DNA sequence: TGTGCCAGCAGCTTAGAGGCGGCGGGGTGGGAGACCCAGTACTTC.

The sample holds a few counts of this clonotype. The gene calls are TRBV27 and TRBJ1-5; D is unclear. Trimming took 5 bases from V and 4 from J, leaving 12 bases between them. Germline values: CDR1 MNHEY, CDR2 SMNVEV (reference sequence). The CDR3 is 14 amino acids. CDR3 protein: CASSPNGGNQPQHF. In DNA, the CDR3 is TGTGCCAGCAGTCCGAACGGTGGGAATCAGCCCCAGCATTTT.